This TCR beta chain stems from a study of cytomegalovirus exposure and HLA in healthy donors. This CDR3 is 15 amino acids long. CDR1 is GTSNPN, CDR2 SVGIG, per germline (reference sequence). Primers for the PCR totalled 60 Vbeta and 13 Jbeta. Sequenced by immunoSEQ multiplex PCR; TCRdb stores in-frame clones only, minus some. The sample has 55,000 to 85,000 clones. Turning to this clone: What it binds is unknown. Compared with germline, one end of the junction differs, possibly owing to a read error.

Study-wide findings and caveats: Cytomegalovirus association was listed for about 170 TCR beta chains. According to an earlier analysis, most TCR beta V segments yielded productive rearrangements about 90% or about 30% of the time. The records held CMV serostatus as the only immune exposure information. Sequences of the TCR beta chain were said to predict the HLA-A and HLA-B alleles of most subjects accurately.

The sample comprised PBMCs. The chain uses TRBV30 and TRBJ2-7, with D perhaps TRBD1 or TRBD2 (5 bases each). This sequence originates from a female donor in good health and CMV-seropositive. CDR3 DNA: TGTGCCGGGAGATTTAGTACAGGAGATCACTACGAGCAGTACTTC. This codes for CAGRFSTGDHYEQYF.